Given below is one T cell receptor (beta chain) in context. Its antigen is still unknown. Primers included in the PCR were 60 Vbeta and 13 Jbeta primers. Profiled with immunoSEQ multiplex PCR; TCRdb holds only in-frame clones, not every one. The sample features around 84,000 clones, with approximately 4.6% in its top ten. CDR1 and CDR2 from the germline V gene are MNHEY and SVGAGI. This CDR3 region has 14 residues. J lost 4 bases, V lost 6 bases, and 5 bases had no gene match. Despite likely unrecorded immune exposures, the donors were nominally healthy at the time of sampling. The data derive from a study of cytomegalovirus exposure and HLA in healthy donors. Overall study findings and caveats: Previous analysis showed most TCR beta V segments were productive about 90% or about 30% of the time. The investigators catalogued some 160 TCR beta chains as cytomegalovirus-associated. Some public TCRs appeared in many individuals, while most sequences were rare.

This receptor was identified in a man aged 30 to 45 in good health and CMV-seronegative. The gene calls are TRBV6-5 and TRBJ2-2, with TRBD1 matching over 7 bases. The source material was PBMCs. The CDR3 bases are TGTGCCAGCAGGAGGGGGCAACCCACCGGGGAGCTGTTTTTT. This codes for CASRRGQPTGELFF.